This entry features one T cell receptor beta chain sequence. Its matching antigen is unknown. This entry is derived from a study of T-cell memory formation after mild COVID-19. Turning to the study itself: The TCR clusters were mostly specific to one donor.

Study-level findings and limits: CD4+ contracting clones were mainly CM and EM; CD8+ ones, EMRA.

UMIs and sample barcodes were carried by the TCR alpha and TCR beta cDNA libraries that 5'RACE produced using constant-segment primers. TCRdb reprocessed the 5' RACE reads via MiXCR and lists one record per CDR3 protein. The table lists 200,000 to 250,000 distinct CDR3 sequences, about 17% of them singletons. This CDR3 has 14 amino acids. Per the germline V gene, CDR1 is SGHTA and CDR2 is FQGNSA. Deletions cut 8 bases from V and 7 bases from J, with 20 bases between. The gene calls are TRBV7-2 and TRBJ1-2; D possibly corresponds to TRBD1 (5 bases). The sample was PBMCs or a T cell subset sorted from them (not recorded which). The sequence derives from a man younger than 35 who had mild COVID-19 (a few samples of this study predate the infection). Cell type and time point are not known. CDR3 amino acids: CASGLQIRDSGYTF. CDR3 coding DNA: TGTGCCAGCGGGCTCCAGATCAGGGATTCTGGCTACACCTTC. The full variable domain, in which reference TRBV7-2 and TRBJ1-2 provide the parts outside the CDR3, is GAGVSQSPSNKVTEKGKDVELRCDPISGHTALYWYRQSLGQGLEFLIYFQGNSAPDKSGLPSDRFSAERTGGSVSTLTIQRTQQEDSAVYLCASGLQIRDSGYTFGSGTRLTVV.